Below, 5 T cell receptor beta chains from the same sample are listed, as sequenced in a study of OX40 agonist ivuxolimab in advanced cancers. Only in-frame clones appear in the TCRdb table, and some are missing; sequencing was by immunoSEQ multiplex PCR. The sample contains about 93,000 clones, 89% of which appear only once. Sequenced here: CD4+ or CD8+ T cells sorted from blood, sampled in a trial of the OX40 agonist ivuxolimab. These TCRs come from an adult with an advanced solid tumor such as melanoma, head and neck, liver or kidney cancer.

J is TRBJ2-5 and V is TRBV5-4, with D possibly TRBD2 on 6 matching bases. In germline, CDR1 is SGHNT, CDR2 YYREEE (reference sequence). This CDR3 has 13 residues. With 1 base removed from V and 6 bases from J, the gap between germline ends came to 10 bases. CDR3 in amino acids: CASSLRLDQTQYF. CDR3 coding DNA: TGTGCCAGCAGCTTGCGACTAGACCAGACCCAGTACTTC.

This chain connects TRBV9 to TRBJ2-7; no reliable D call. V was cut by 1 base and J by 0 bases, with 11 bases left in between. This CDR3 is built from 15 residues. CDR1 and CDR2 from the germline V gene are SGDLS and YYNGEE. DNA for the CDR3: TGTGCCAGCAGCGTAAGCCAGGAGAGCTCCTACGAGCAGTACTTC. It specifies CASSVSQESSYEQYF.

The J gene is TRBJ2-7, the V gene TRBV2, with TRBD1 matching over 7 bases. The J segment lost 5 bases and the V segment lost 6 bases, leaving 4 bases of the junction unmatched. CDR3 length: 12 residues. Per the germline V gene, CDR1 is SNHLY and CDR2 is FYNNEI. The CDR3 is CASRSDRDEQYF. The CDR3 DNA is TGTGCCAGCAGAAGCGACAGGGACGAGCAGTACTTC.

The V call is TRBV6-5, the J call TRBJ2-1, with TRBD2 identical over 11 bases. From germline, CDR1 is MNHEY and CDR2 SVGAGI. The CDR3 runs to 15 residues. Trimming cost V 2 bases and J 4 bases; bases outside gene matches: 1. CDR3 nucleotides: TGTGCCAGCAGTTACGGGACTAGCGGTTACAATGAGCAGTTCTTC. It codes for CASSYGTSGYNEQFF.

This clone appeared once. The chain uses TRBV30 and TRBJ2-3; 12 bases line up with TRBD1. V dropped 5 bases and J dropped 4; count of bases not matched to a gene: 7. This CDR3 is 15 amino acids long. CDR1 is GTSNPN, CDR2 SVGIG, per germline (reference sequence). CDR3: CAWGYGTGGADTQYF. In DNA, the CDR3 is TGTGCCTGGGGATATGGGACAGGGGGCGCAGATACGCAGTATTTT.